These 5 T cell receptor beta chains came from one sample sequenced in a study of ipilimumab plus nivolumab after autologous stem cell transplantation. TCRdb keeps only in-frame clones here, not all; method: immunoSEQ multiplex PCR. Here the sample spans 37,000 or so clones, approximately 92% being singletons. The material was PBMCs, obtained in a trial of ipilimumab plus nivolumab as post-transplant consolidation. The origin of the receptors is a male donor with multiple myeloma.

The rearrangement uses TRBV15 and TRBJ1-2; D is undetermined. The V end lost 0 bases, the J end lost 2 bases, and 7 bases lay between the germline ends. The CDR3 runs 14 residues. Germline V gives CDR1 LNHNV, CDR2 YYDKDF (reference sequence). The CDR3 coding sequence is TGTGCCACCAGCAGAGATCACAACAACTATGGCTACACCTTC. This codes for CATSRDHNNYGYTF.

This chain joins TRBV6-1 and TRBJ2-3; TRBD2 matches at 8 bases. The length of the CDR3 is 17 residues. The V and J ends lost 2 bases and 1 base, in that order; junction bases with no gene match: 8. Germline V gene data show CDR1 as MNHNS and CDR2 as SASEGT. DNA for the CDR3: TGTGCCAGCAGTGAAAGTTGGAGCGGGGGCCGCACAGATACGCAGTATTTT. Translation: CASSESWSGGRTDTQYF.

On this clone itself: Being one base from a much bigger clone, this may be a read error. In the same sample, other DNA sequences code for this CDR3. This chain joins TRBV13 and TRBJ2-1, with D perhaps being TRBD1 or TRBD2 (5 bases each). In germline, CDR1 is PRHDT, CDR2 FYEKMQ (reference sequence). V lost 3 bases and J lost 4, with 10 bases in between. This CDR3 contains 14 residues. The DNA for the CDR3 is TGTGCCAGCAGCTTCCGGGACCCTTACAATGAGCAGTTCTTC. This encodes CASSFRDPYNEQFF.

This clone was recorded once. The rearrangement uses TRBV19 and TRBJ2-2; 8 nucleotides agree with TRBD1. The length of the CDR3 is 17 residues. Germline loops: CDR1 LNHDA, CDR2 SQIVND (reference sequence). Trimming removed 7 bases from V and 4 bases from J; junction bases left unmatched: 14. CDR3 loop: CASTASRGQRVTGELFF. In nucleotides, the CDR3 is TGTGCCAGTACCGCATCCAGGGGGCAGAGGGTCACCGGGGAGCTGTTTTTT.

The V call is TRBV7-6, the J call TRBJ2-1; 10 nucleotides agree with TRBD2. Germline CDR1 and CDR2: SGHVS and FNYEAQ. V shed 5 bases and J 4 bases; nucleotides not matched to a gene: 5. The CDR3 length is 15 residues. The CDR3 loop is CASSEIAGGYNEQFF. The CDR3 DNA reads TGTGCCAGCAGCGAGATAGCGGGGGGTTACAATGAGCAGTTCTTC.